The source of this TCR beta chain is a study of blood T cells in healthy people across ages. Study details: Template-switching capture recovered about one barcoded beta molecule per two T cells.

The CDR3 covers 15 residues. CDR1 is SGHTA and CDR2 is FQGNSA in the germline V gene. Alongside a J-beta primer mix, a sample-barcoded 5' primer served in a second PCR lasting roughly 7 to 11 cycles. TCRdb fed the 5' RACE reads into MiXCR, producing one record per CDR3 protein. Of 550,000 to 800,000 distinct CDR3 sequences detected, roughly 32% appear once; the ten largest clones hold just over 15%. The chain recombines TRBV7-2 with TRBJ2-1; D possibly corresponds to TRBD2 (6 bases). The DNA matches TRBJ2-7 better at its end, which makes the J call doubtful. Material for sequencing was blood. This TCR was sampled from a woman of 80 years or more in good health. This chain's CDR3 is CASSRGRGIYNEQYF. The CDR3 DNA sequence: TGTGCCAGCAGCCGTGGACGGGGGATCTACAATGAGCAGTACTTC.